This T cell receptor beta chain stems from a study of T cells in narcolepsy. The V end lost 1 base, the J end lost 2 bases, and 13 bases lay between the germline ends. Per germline, CDR1 SGHTS and CDR2 YDEGEE. The CDR3 consists of 15 residues. The protocol was immunoSEQ multiplex PCR, while the TCRdb copy is restricted to in-frame clones and leaves out a portion. The sample lists tens of thousands of clones, around 90% occurring once. The sample consisted of CD45RA- memory CD4+ T cells from PBMCs. The chain links TRBV5-8 to TRBJ2-7; perhaps TRBD2 as D (6 bases). This clonotype was sampled from a human donor with narcolepsy. The DNA of the CDR3 is TGTGCCAGCAGCTTGATCGGGGGATCCACCTACGAGCAGTACTTC. Translated, it gives CASSLIGGSTYEQYF. Full variable domain (rest looked up from reference TRBV5-8 and TRBJ2-7): EAGVTQSPTHLIKTRGQQATLRCSPISGHTSVYWYQQALGLGLQFLLWYDEGEERNRGNFPPRFSGRQFPNYSSELNVNALELEDSALYLCASSLIGGSTYEQYFGPGTRLTVT.